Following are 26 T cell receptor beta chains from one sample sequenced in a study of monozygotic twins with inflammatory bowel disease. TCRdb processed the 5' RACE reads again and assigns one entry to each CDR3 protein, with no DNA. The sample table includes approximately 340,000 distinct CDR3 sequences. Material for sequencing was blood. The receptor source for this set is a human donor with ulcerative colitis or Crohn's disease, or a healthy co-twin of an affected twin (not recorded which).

The CDR3 sequence is CSARGRTSGSEEQFF. The rearrangement links TRBV20-1 to TRBJ2-1; the TRBD2 assignment by TCRdb is unverifiable without DNA. Germline CDR1 reads DFQATT; CDR2 reads SNEGSKA (reference sequence). This CDR3 has 15 residues.

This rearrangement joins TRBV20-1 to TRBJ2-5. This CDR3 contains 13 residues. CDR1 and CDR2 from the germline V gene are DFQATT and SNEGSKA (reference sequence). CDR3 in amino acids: CSASDRVQETQYF.

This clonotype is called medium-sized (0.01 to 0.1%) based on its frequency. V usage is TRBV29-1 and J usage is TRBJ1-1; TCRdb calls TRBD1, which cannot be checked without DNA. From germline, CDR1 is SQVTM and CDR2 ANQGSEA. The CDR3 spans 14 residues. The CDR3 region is CSVERDPMNTEAFF.

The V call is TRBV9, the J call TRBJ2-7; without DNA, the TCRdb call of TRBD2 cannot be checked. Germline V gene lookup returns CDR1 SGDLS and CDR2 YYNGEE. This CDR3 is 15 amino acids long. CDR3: CASSPTGLIGGEQYF.

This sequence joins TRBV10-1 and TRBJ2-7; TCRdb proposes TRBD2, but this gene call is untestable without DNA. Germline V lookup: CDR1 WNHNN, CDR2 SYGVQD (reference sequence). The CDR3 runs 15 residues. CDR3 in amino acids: CASSEWASGGREQYF.

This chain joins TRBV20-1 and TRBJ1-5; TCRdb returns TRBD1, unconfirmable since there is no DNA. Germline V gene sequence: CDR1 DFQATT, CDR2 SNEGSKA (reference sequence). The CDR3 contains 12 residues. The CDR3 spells CSARQGSQPQHF.

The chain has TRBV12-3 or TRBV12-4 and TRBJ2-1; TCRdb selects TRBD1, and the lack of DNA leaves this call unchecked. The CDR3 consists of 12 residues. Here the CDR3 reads CASSFRRGEQFF.

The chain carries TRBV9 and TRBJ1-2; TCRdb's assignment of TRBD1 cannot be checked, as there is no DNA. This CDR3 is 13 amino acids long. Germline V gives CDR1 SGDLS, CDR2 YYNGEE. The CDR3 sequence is CASSPGGGNGYTF.

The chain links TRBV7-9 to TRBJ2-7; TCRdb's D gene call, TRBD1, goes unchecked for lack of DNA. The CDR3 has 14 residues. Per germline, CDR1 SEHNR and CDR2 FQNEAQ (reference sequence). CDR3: CASSLGWGSIEQYF.

CDR3 amino acids: CASSLRGRNIQYF. V usage is TRBV12-3 or TRBV12-4 and J usage is TRBJ2-4; TCRdb indicates TRBD1, and absent DNA this call remains unverified. The CDR3 length is 13 residues.

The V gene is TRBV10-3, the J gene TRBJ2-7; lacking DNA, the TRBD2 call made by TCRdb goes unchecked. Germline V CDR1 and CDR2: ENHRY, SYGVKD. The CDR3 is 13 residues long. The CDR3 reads CAIRDRATYEQYF.

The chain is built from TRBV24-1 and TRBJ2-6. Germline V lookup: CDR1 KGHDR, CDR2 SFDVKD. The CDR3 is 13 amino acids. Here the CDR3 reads CATRISGANVLTF.

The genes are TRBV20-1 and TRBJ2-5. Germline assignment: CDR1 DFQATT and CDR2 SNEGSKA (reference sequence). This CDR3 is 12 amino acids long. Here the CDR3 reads CSAIDLQETQYF.

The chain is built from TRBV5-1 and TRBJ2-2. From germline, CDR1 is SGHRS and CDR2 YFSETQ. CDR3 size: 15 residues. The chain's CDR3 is CASSLERVDSGELFF.

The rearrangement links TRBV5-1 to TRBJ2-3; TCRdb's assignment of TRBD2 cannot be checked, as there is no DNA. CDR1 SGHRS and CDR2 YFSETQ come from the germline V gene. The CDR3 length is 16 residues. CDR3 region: CASSLEGSGRTDTQYF.

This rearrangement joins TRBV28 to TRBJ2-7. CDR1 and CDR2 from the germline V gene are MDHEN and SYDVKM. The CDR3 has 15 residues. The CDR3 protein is CASSLGFPNSHEQYF.

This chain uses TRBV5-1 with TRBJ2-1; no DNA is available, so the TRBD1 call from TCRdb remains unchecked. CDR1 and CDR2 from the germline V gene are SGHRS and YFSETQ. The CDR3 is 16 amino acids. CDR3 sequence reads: CASSLVGTGLGNEQFF.

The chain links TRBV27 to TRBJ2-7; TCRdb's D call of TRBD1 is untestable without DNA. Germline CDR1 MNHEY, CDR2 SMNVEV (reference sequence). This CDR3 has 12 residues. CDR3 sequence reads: CASSLTGNEQYF.

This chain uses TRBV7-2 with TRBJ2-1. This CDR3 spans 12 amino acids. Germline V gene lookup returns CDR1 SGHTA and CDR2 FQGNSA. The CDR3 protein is CASSPRRNEQFF.

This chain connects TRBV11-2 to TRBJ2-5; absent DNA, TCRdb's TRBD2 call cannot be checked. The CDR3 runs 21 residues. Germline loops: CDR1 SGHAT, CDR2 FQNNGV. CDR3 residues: CASSWKSGLAGGFTTRETQYF.

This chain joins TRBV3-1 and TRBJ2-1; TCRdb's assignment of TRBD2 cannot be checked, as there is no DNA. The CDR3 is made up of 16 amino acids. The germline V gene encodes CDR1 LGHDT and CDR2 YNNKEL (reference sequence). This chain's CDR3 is CASSLYRLAGENEQFF.

The CDR3: CATRRGRESDEQFF. The chain has TRBV27 and TRBJ2-1; TCRdb picks TRBD2, but there is no DNA to check that call. From germline, CDR1 is MNHEY and CDR2 SMNVEV (reference sequence). The CDR3 runs to 14 residues.

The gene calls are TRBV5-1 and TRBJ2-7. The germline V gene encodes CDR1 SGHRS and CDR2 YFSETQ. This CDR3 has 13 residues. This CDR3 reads CASSIRTAYEQYF. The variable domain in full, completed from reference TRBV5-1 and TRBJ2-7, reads KAGVTQTPRYLIKTRGQQVTLSCSPISGHRSVSWYQQTPGQGLQFLFEYFSETQRNKGNFPGRFSGRQFSNSRSEMNVSTLELGDSALYLCASSIRTAYEQYFGPGTRLTVT.

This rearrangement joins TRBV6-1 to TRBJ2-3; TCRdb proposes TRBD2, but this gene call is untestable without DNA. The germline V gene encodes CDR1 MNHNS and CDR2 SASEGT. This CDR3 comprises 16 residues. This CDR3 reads CASRKTSGSSTDTQYF.

CDR3 loop: CASSSQGALNEQFF. V and J are TRBV7-9 and TRBJ2-1. Germline CDR1 is SEHNR and CDR2 is FQNEAQ (reference sequence). The CDR3 consists of 14 residues.

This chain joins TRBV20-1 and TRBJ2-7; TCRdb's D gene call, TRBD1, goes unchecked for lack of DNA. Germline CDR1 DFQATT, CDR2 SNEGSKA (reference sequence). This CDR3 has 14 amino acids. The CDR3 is CSTRAPGQGYEQYF.